This TCR beta chain was retrieved from a study of cytomegalovirus exposure and HLA in healthy donors. Overall study results and limits: Near-uniform donor sequencing depth was presumed by presence/absence analyses. According to an earlier analysis, most TCR beta V segments yielded productive rearrangements about 87% or about 30% of the time.

With 60 Vbeta and 13 Jbeta primers, the PCR was carried out. Assay used: immunoSEQ multiplex PCR; TCRdb lists only in-frame clones, some missing. The sample lists some 85,000 clones, 65% to 80% occurring once. Details on this clone: The antigen is not known.

Input material: PBMCs. This receptor was identified in a man in his forties in good health and CMV-seronegative.

DNA of the CDR3: TGTGCCAGCTCACCAAAGATCTTCGCCGGCTACGAGCAGTACTTC. Translation gives CASSPKIFAGYEQYF. This chain links TRBV18 with TRBJ2-7; D gene ambiguous. The CDR3 loop spans 15 amino acids. Germline CDR1 reads KGHSH; CDR2 reads LQKENI. V was clipped by 2 bases and J by 3 bases, with 14 bases between them.